This TCR beta chain came from a study of blood T cell repertoires in COVID-19. V gave up 4 bases and J gave up 6 bases, with 12 bases separating them. Germline loops: CDR1 MNHEY, CDR2 SMNVEV (reference sequence). CDR3 size: 14 residues. The assay was immunoSEQ multiplex PCR, and TCRdb's table has in-frame clones only and misses some. The sample shows about 350,000 clones, about 89% of them seen only once. This rearrangement joins TRBV27 to TRBJ2-2, with D possibly being TRBD2 (5 bases). What was sequenced was PBMCs or T cells enriched from blood (not recorded which). The source is a woman aged 30 to 39 who had recovered from COVID-19. The CDR3 bases are TGTGCCAGCAGTTACGGGATTGGAGCCGGGGAGCTGTTTTTT. Protein product: CASSYGIGAGELFF.